This passage covers 30 T cell receptor beta chains from one sample sequenced in a study of shared clonotypes between healthy human individuals. Using immunoSEQ multiplex PCR, the repertoire was profiled, and TCRdb retains in-frame clones only, with some absent. This sample yields 950,000 to 1,200,000 clones, of which 70% to 80% are seen a single time; about 0.94% belongs to the top ten. Sample: memory CD4+ T cells from PBMCs. Subset: CD45RA-negative fraction. These receptors originate from a man aged 18 to 29 in good health. Some clones in this sample may be carry-over from other donors' samples.

The rearrangement links TRBV21-1 to TRBJ2-1. TRBV21-1 is reported as a pseudogene. This CDR3 is 11 amino acids long. The CDR3 spells CASLLSNEQFF. The CDR3, as DNA: TGTGCCAGCTTGCTTTCGAATGAGCAGTTCTTC.

The chain carries TRBV9 and TRBJ2-7; D might be TRBD1 (5 bases). This CDR3 has 14 amino acids. Germline-derived CDR1 and CDR2 are SGDLS and YYNGEE. V lost 4 bases, J lost 3 bases, and 14 bases lay in between. Here the CDR3 reads CASSPTRDYYEQYF. CDR3 bases: TGTGCCAGCAGCCCTACCAGGGATTACTACGAGCAGTACTTC.

The rearrangement joins TRBV18 to TRBJ2-3; 8 nucleotides line up with TRBD1. V dropped 5 bases and J dropped 0; count of bases not matched to a gene: 7. The CDR3 is 16 residues long. The germline CDR1 and CDR2 sequences are KGHSH and LQKENI. The CDR3 sequence: CASSEWDRLSTDTQYF. The CDR3, as DNA: TGTGCCAGCTCAGAGTGGGACAGGCTAAGCACAGATACGCAGTATTTT.

Here the CDR3 DNA reads TGCAGCGTTGAAGAGGGCGCGCAGGTAGATGAGCAGTTCTTC. Its translation: CSVEEGAQVDEQFF. This sequence joins TRBV29-1 and TRBJ2-1; D gene uncertain. V lost 0 bases and J lost 8, with 14 bases in between. The germline CDR1 and CDR2 sequences are SQVTM and ANQGSEA. This CDR3 is built from 14 residues.

The V and J genes are TRBV6-6 and TRBJ1-2; 10 bases match TRBD1. Germline V CDR1 and CDR2: MNHNY, SVGAGI (reference sequence). J gave up 0 bases and V 2 bases, and 0 bases lay outside the gene matches. This CDR3 contains 15 residues. Here the CDR3 reads CASSYGTGANYGYTF. In DNA, the CDR3 is TGTGCCAGCAGTTACGGGACAGGGGCTAACTATGGCTACACCTTC.

This clone was counted a single time. The chain couples TRBV14 to TRBJ2-1; TRBD2 aligns across 7 bases. The CDR3 length is 15 residues. The ends lost 2 bases at V and 6 bases at J; junction bases unmatched: 7. The V gene's germline CDR1 is SGHDN and CDR2 FVKESK. The CDR3 DNA reads as TGTGCCAGCAGCCAACAATGGGGCGGGAGCAATGAGCAGTTCTTC. Amino acid sequence: CASSQQWGGSNEQFF.

The chain's CDR3 is CASSLTGGLIYEQFF. CDR3 nucleotide sequence: TGTGCCAGCAGCCTTACAGGGGGCCTAATCTATGAGCAGTTCTTC. The chain recombines TRBV28 with TRBJ2-1; 9 bases map to TRBD1. V was clipped by 6 bases and J by 8 bases; unmatched bases: 11. Germline V gene lookup returns CDR1 MDHEN and CDR2 SYDVKM. The CDR3 is 15 amino acids.

Comments on this clone: The same CDR3 arises from other DNA sequences in this sample as well. The rearrangement uses TRBV18 and TRBJ1-3, with D possibly matching TRBD1 (5 bases). The CDR3 has 14 amino acids. CDR1 and CDR2 (germline): KGHSH, LQKENI. V lost 3 bases and J lost 4, with 10 bases in between. Here the CDR3 reads CASSPGTEGNTIYF. In DNA form, the CDR3 reads TGTGCCAGCTCACCCGGGACGGAAGGAAACACCATATATTTT.

The gene calls are TRBV7-9 and TRBJ1-1; 8 bases are shared with TRBD1. V trimming: 3 bases; J trimming: 6 bases; junction bases outside the gene matches: 6. From germline, CDR1 is SEHNR and CDR2 FQNEAQ (reference sequence). CDR3 length equals 14 residues. The CDR3 sequence is CASSFQGAHAEAFF. For the CDR3, the DNA is TGTGCCAGCAGCTTCCAGGGGGCTCACGCTGAAGCTTTCTTT.

The V and J genes are TRBV4-1 and TRBJ1-5; D unresolved. Germline CDR1 is MGHRA and CDR2 is YSYEKL. The CDR3 consists of 17 residues. The V end lost 0 bases, the J end lost 0 bases, and 12 bases lay between the germline ends. In DNA form, the CDR3 reads TGCGCCAGCAGCCAAGATGCCGCCGGGCCTAGCAATCAGCCCCAGCATTTT. It is translated as CASSQDAAGPSNQPQHF.

This clone was seen only a few times. CDR3 residues: CASSLGPQSSGNTIYF. For the CDR3, the DNA is TGTGCCAGCAGCTTAGGACCGCAGAGCTCTGGAAACACCATATATTTT. The chain employs TRBV11-2 and TRBJ1-3; D gene ambiguous. The V and J ends lost 1 base and 0 bases respectively, with 10 bases between them. CDR3 length: 16 amino acids. Germline values: CDR1 SGHAT, CDR2 FQNNGV.

J is TRBJ1-5 and V is TRBV2, with 7 bases matching TRBD1. The CDR3 covers 13 residues. Germline V CDR1 and CDR2: SNHLY, FYNNEI. The V and J ends lost 6 bases and 6 bases, in that order; junction bases with no gene match: 5. The chain's CDR3 is CASRQTGFQPQHF. Written as DNA, the CDR3 is TGTGCCAGCAGACAGACAGGGTTTCAGCCCCAGCATTTT.

The chain links TRBV18 to TRBJ2-7; the match to TRBD2 covers 8 bases. This CDR3 has 17 amino acids. V trimming: 1 base; J trimming: 2 bases; junction bases outside the gene matches: 10. Germline CDR1 reads KGHSH; CDR2 reads LQKENI. In nucleotides, the CDR3 is TGTGCCAGCTCACCACTTAGGGCGGGAGGCCTTACCTACGAGCAGTACTTC. Amino acid sequence: CASSPLRAGGLTYEQYF.

Of note for this clone: The same CDR3 is also encoded by other DNA sequences in this sample. The chain joins TRBV7-2 to TRBJ2-5; D unresolved. This CDR3 region has 12 residues. The V end was cut by 3 bases, the J end by 5 bases, with 7 bases between. Germline CDR1 reads SGHTA; CDR2 reads FQGNSA. CDR3 sequence: CASSLVVETQYF. The CDR3 region has the DNA TGTGCCAGCAGCTTGGTTGTTGAGACCCAGTACTTC.

V usage is TRBV19 and J usage is TRBJ1-3, with a possible D match to TRBD1 (5 bases). The V gene's germline CDR1 is LNHDA and CDR2 SQIVND (reference sequence). V was cut by 3 bases and J by 0 bases, with 12 bases left in between. CDR3 size: 16 residues. The DNA for the CDR3 is TGTGCCAGTAGTATTTCTGGGACGGGCTCTGGAAACACCATATATTTT. Translating it yields CASSISGTGSGNTIYF. The full variable domain, with the rest looked up from reference TRBV19 and TRBJ1-3, is DGGITQSPKYLFRKEGQNVTLSCEQNLNHDAMYWYRQDPGQGLRLIYYSQIVNDFQKGDIAEGYSVSREKKESFPLTVTSAQKNPTAFYLCASSISGTGSGNTIYFGEGSWLTVV.

V and J are TRBV11-2 and TRBJ2-5; perhaps D is TRBD1 or TRBD2 (5 bases each). CDR1 SGHAT and CDR2 FQNNGV come from the germline V gene. V dropped 1 base and J dropped 4 bases, with 19 bases sitting between them. This CDR3 spans 17 amino acids. CDR3: CASSLVGRGIRGETQYF. The CDR3, as DNA: TGTGCCAGCAGCTTAGTCGGTCGGGGAATAAGGGGAGAGACCCAGTACTTC. Using reference TRBV11-2 and TRBJ2-5 for the parts outside the CDR3, the full variable domain is EAGVAQSPRYKIIEKRQSVAFWCNPISGHATLYWYQQILGQGPKLLIQFQNNGVVDDSQLPKDRFSAERLKGVDSTLKIQPAKLEDSAVYLCASSLVGRGIRGETQYFGPGTRLLVL.

With respect to this clone: Distinct nucleotide sequences in the sample also encode this CDR3. The chain employs TRBV30 and TRBJ2-2; maybe TRBD1 (5 bases). The CDR3 has 12 amino acids. The V end lost 5 bases, the J end lost 1 base, and 5 bases lay between the germline ends. From germline, CDR1 is GTSNPN and CDR2 SVGIG (reference sequence). The CDR3 nucleotides are TGTGCCTGGGGACAGAACACCGGGGAGCTGTTTTTT. This sequence encodes CAWGQNTGELFF.

V gene TRBV14 combines with J gene TRBJ1-2; TRBD1 matches 10 bases. V dropped 4 bases and J dropped 6; count of bases not matched to a gene: 5. This CDR3 contains 14 residues. Per the germline V gene, CDR1 is SGHDN and CDR2 is FVKESK. The CDR3 DNA reads as TGTGCCAGCAGCCGTACAGGACAGGGGGATGGCTACACCTTC. Protein: CASSRTGQGDGYTF.

This clone was observed a handful of times. This chain links TRBV5-1 with TRBJ1-2, with TRBD1 identical over 9 bases. Germline CDR1 reads SGHRS; CDR2 reads YFSETQ. This CDR3 is built from 16 residues. After removal of 4 bases from V and 4 bases from J, the junction contained 11 bases not matched to a gene. CDR3 residues: CASSTGQGSVPYGYTF. The CDR3 DNA sequence: TGCGCCAGCAGCACGGGACAGGGATCTGTTCCCTATGGCTACACCTTC.

V usage is TRBV28 and J usage is TRBJ1-2; 7 bases are a match to TRBD1. With V trimmed by 3 bases and J by 1 base, 8 bases remained unmatched. The CDR3 covers 16 residues. The germline CDR1 and CDR2 sequences are MDHEN and SYDVKM. The chain's CDR3 is CASSFVGTDDNYGYTF. In DNA form, the CDR3 reads TGTGCCAGCAGTTTTGTCGGGACAGATGATAACTATGGCTACACCTTC.

The V and J genes are TRBV5-6 and TRBJ2-7, with D perhaps being TRBD1 or TRBD2 (5 bases each). The V gene's germline CDR1 is SGHDT and CDR2 YYEEEE. V shed 4 bases and J shed 7 bases, with 15 bases lying between them. This CDR3 has 13 residues. Here the CDR3 DNA reads TGTGCCAGCAGCCTAGTTGGGGGAGAGGAGCAGTACTTC. Its translation: CASSLVGGEEQYF.

This clone was detected only a few times. The conserved phenylalanine or tryptophan normally closing the CDR3 is absent here, so this likely arose from a read error. The DNA is omitted, as the CDR3 cannot be located on it reliably, and the CDR3 follows TCRdb's listing. The V call is TRBV21-1, the J call TRBJ2-7; no DNA check was done on the table's D call, TRBD2. TRBV21-1 is assigned pseudogene status. Termini included, the CDR3 measures 10 amino acids. This chain's CDR3 is CASSNYNPLT.

The chain couples TRBV4-1 to TRBJ2-1; no firm D call. The germline gives CDR1 MGHRA, CDR2 YSYEKL. The length of the CDR3 is 16 residues. Trimming removed 0 bases at V and 6 bases at J, with 15 bases between. CDR3 region: CASSQDTTRWGNEQFF. The DNA of the CDR3 is TGCGCCAGCAGCCAAGATACGACCCGTTGGGGCAATGAGCAGTTCTTC.

The rearrangement uses TRBV19 and TRBJ2-7, with 7 bases lining up with TRBD1. Germline-derived CDR1 and CDR2 are LNHDA and SQIVND (reference sequence). The CDR3 sequence is 15 residues long. With 5 bases clipped from V and 0 bases from J, the junction kept 7 bases outside the gene matches. The CDR3 sequence: CASSGIGTASYEQYF. The CDR3 nucleotides are TGTGCCAGTAGTGGTATCGGGACAGCCTCCTACGAGCAGTACTTC.

The chain recombines TRBV11-3 with TRBJ2-2; 8 positions agree with TRBD1. V dropped 1 base and J dropped 3; count of bases not matched to a gene: 4. The germline gives CDR1 SGHNT, CDR2 YENEEA. CDR3 length: 16 amino acids. CDR3 loop: CASSLGQGSYTGELFF. The CDR3 nucleotides read TGTGCCAGCAGCTTAGGACAGGGGTCATACACCGGGGAGCTGTTTTTT.

This clone was seen a single time. This sequence joins TRBV28 and TRBJ1-1, with D tentatively TRBD1 (6 bases). The CDR3 runs to 18 residues. Deletions cut 3 bases from V and 4 bases from J, with 24 bases between. Germline assignment: CDR1 MDHEN and CDR2 SYDVKM. The CDR3 DNA reads TGTGCCAGCAGTTTTTCTGGGTTCGATGCGGGGGCGGCCACTGAAGCTTTCTTT. Translation gives CASSFSGFDAGAATEAFF.

V usage is TRBV27 and J usage is TRBJ2-7; no definite D call. The CDR3 runs to 13 residues. Trimming cost V 7 bases and J 0 bases, with 10 bases left between them. Germline CDR1 and CDR2: MNHEY and SMNVEV (reference sequence). Here the CDR3 reads CASMESISYEQYF. CDR3 in DNA: TGTGCCAGCATGGAGTCAATCTCCTACGAGCAGTACTTC.

This chain uses TRBV29-1 with TRBJ2-1; a weak D match, TRBD2 (5 bases). CDR1 SQVTM and CDR2 ANQGSEA come from the germline V gene. The V gene lost 2 bases and the J gene lost 2 bases, with 13 bases spanning the gap. This CDR3 has 15 amino acids. CDR3 nucleotide sequence: TGCAGCGTTGAAAAACGGCTAGCAGCCTACAATGAGCAGTTCTTC. This sequence encodes CSVEKRLAAYNEQFF.

The rearrangement joins TRBV5-1 to TRBJ2-3; 9 nucleotides align to TRBD1. The CDR3 has 15 amino acids. The junction had 8 bases not matched to a gene; V was cut back by 4 bases and J by 5 bases. CDR1 and CDR2 (germline): SGHRS, YFSETQ. CDR3 protein: CASSRTGGAIDTQYF. DNA of the CDR3: TGCGCCAGCAGCAGAACAGGGGGCGCGATAGATACGCAGTATTTT. The full variable domain, completed using reference TRBV5-1 and TRBJ2-3, is KAGVTQTPRYLIKTRGQQVTLSCSPISGHRSVSWYQQTPGQGLQFLFEYFSETQRNKGNFPGRFSGRQFSNSRSEMNVSTLELGDSALYLCASSRTGGAIDTQYFGPGTRLTVL.

On this clone: This may stem from a read error, because a much larger clone lies one nucleotide away. The same CDR3 is also encoded by other DNA sequences in this sample. The gene calls are TRBV7-8 and TRBJ1-5; a possible D gene is TRBD1 (6 bases). CDR1 is SGHVS and CDR2 is FQNEAQ in the germline V gene. Trimming pared 3 bases from V and 4 bases from J, leaving 7 bases between. CDR3 length: 13 residues. The CDR3 spells CASSFQGNQPQHF. In DNA, the CDR3 is TGTGCCAGCAGCTTCCAGGGGAATCAGCCCCAGCATTTT.